The rows below give T cell receptor beta chains drawn from one sample of a study of T-cell reconstitution after alpha-beta-depleted transplantation in children. In TCRdb, the PCR reads were re-called with MiXCR into one record per CDR3 protein. The sample carries around 410,000 distinct CDR3 sequences, under 13% recorded once. The source material was PBMCs from the stem cell graft donor, sampled from the stem cell graft. These receptors originate from a human donor who donated a stem cell graft to a child with acute myeloid leukemia. CDR3s include the opening cysteine and the closing phenylalanine or tryptophan. D genes are given only for firm matches. Expanded clones get a size class; other rows say once, few or many, or leave the size out.

abundance	v_gene	d_gene	j_gene	CDR3aa	CDR3nt
NA	TRBV5-1	TRBD2	TRBJ2-1	CASSFGRGDVTYNEQFF	TGCGCCAGCAGCTTCGGGAGGGGCGACGTCACCTACAATGAGCAGTTCTTC
many	TRBV6-1	NA	TRBJ1-5	CASSEGGAGTQPQHF	TGTGCCAGCAGCGAGGGGGGCGCGGGGACCCAGCCCCAGCATTTT
few	TRBV10-3	TRBD1	TRBJ1-2	CAISESLGQGVSGYTF	TGTGCCATCAGTGAGTCCCTAGGACAGGGGGTCTCTGGCTACACCTTC
few	TRBV20-1	NA	TRBJ2-7	CSAQRRGSPLYEQYF	TGCAGTGCTCAGAGACGGGGGAGCCCCCTCTACGAGCAGTACTTC
few	TRBV7-3	TRBD1	TRBJ2-2	CASSPGQGRAGELFF	TGTGCCAGCAGCCCTGGACAGGGACGGGCCGGGGAGCTGTTTTTT
NA	TRBV3-1	TRBD2	TRBJ2-7	CASSQGLAGGYEQYF	TGTGCCAGCAGCCAGGGACTAGCGGGAGGCTACGAGCAGTACTTC
few	TRBV6-1	NA	TRBJ1-1	CASTPQPGGEGTEAFF	TGTGCCAGCACCCCACAACCCGGAGGGGAAGGGACTGAAGCTTTCTTT
few	TRBV7-8	NA	TRBJ1-1	CASSLARGPSAEAFF	TGTGCCAGCAGCTTAGCGCGGGGACCGAGCGCTGAAGCTTTCTTT
few	TRBV7-6	TRBD1	TRBJ1-3	CASSLGGQGAGNTIYF	TGTGCCAGCAGCTTAGGGGGACAGGGGGCAGGAAACACCATATATTTT
few	TRBV6-5	NA	TRBJ1-6	CASSWTVGDSPLHF	TGTGCCAGCAGTTGGACAGTAGGAGATTCACCCCTCCACTTT
few	TRBV11-2	TRBD2	TRBJ2-2	CASSLPGLAGAPWTGELFF	TGTGCCAGCAGCCTGCCGGGACTAGCGGGGGCTCCGTGGACCGGGGAGCTGTTTTTT
many	TRBV6-2/TRBV6-3	NA	TRBJ2-2	CASNVRVATGELFF	TGTGCCAGCAATGTCAGGGTGGCCACCGGGGAGCTGTTTTTT
few	TRBV20-1	TRBD2	TRBJ2-3	CSATLTSGTTDTQYF	TGCAGTGCAACCCTGACTAGCGGGACCACAGATACGCAGTATTTT
NA	TRBV11-2	NA	TRBJ2-1	CASSQRAMLPNSYNEQFF	TGTGCCAGCAGTCAAAGGGCCATGTTACCGAACTCCTACAATGAGCAGTTCTTC
many	TRBV27	NA	TRBJ2-7	CASSLLVSYEQYF	TGTGCCAGCAGTTTATTAGTGAGCTACGAGCAGTACTTC
few	TRBV11-1	NA	TRBJ1-5	CASSLSHRQPQHF	TGTGCCAGCAGCTTAAGCCACCGTCAGCCCCAGCATTTT
few	TRBV5-1	TRBD1	TRBJ1-6	CASSLLTGAYNSPLHF	TGCGCCAGCAGCTTGCTGACAGGGGCTTATAATTCACCCCTCCACTTT
many	TRBV7-3	NA	TRBJ2-3	CASSPGSDTQYF	TGTGCCAGCAGCCCCGGTTCAGATACGCAGTATTTT
many	TRBV20-1	TRBD1	TRBJ2-2	CSATWDRGLTGELFF	TGCAGTGCTACCTGGGACAGGGGGCTGACCGGGGAGCTGTTTTTT
many	TRBV29-1	NA	TRBJ1-3	CSALTRPGNTIYF	TGCAGCGCGCTGACGAGGCCTGGAAACACCATATATTTT
many	TRBV9	TRBD1	TRBJ2-1	CASSAGQGVHEQFF	TGTGCCAGCAGCGCCGGACAGGGTGTACATGAGCAGTTCTTC
few	TRBV21-1	NA	TRBJ1-3	CASPRGLISGNTIYF	TGTGCCAGCCCCCGAGGGCTGATCTCTGGAAACACCATATATTTT
NA	TRBV7-9	TRBD1	TRBJ1-4	CASGQTGGNEKLFF	TGTGCCAGCGGCCAAACAGGGGGGAATGAAAAACTGTTTTTT
NA	TRBV19	TRBD1	TRBJ1-1	CASSNYDRGRHTEAFF	TGTGCCAGTAGTAACTACGACAGGGGAAGGCACACTGAAGCTTTCTTT
few	TRBV6-5	TRBD1	TRBJ1-2	CVSSYGTGVNGYTF	TGTGTCAGCAGTTACGGAACAGGGGTGAATGGCTACACCTTC
few	TRBV20-1	TRBD1	TRBJ2-7	CSASPTGDVYEQYF	TGCAGTGCTAGCCCTACAGGGGACGTCTACGAGCAGTACTTC
NA	TRBV6-5	TRBD1	TRBJ2-5	CASSYSGDRVETQYF	TGTGCCAGCAGTTACTCCGGGGACAGGGTCGAGACCCAGTACTTC